These 14 T cell receptor beta chains came from one sample sequenced in a study of blood T cell repertoires in COVID-19. The assay was immunoSEQ multiplex PCR, and TCRdb's table has in-frame clones only and misses some. The repertoire holds some 380,000 clones, with 90% as singletons. The source material was peripheral blood. The receptors derive from a man aged 18 to 29 with active or convalescent COVID-19.

This clone came up once. This chain links TRBV5-4 with TRBJ2-7, with D perhaps matching TRBD2 (6 bases). Germline CDR1 and CDR2: SGHNT and YYREEE (reference sequence). The CDR3 consists of 16 residues. V was clipped by 1 base and J by 1 base, with 15 bases between them. The CDR3 DNA sequence: TGTGCCAGCAGCTTGAGGCGGGTGGACTATTCCTACGAGCAGTACTTC. Residues: CASSLRRVDYSYEQYF.

The chain has TRBV5-4 and TRBJ2-7; 8 nucleotides line up with TRBD1. With V trimmed by 5 bases and J by 1 base, 5 bases remained unmatched. This CDR3 is 14 amino acids long. Germline assignment: CDR1 SGHNT and CDR2 YYREEE (reference sequence). The CDR3 DNA is TGTGCCAGCAGATATTGGACAGGGTCCTACGAGCAGTACTTC. Translating gives CASRYWTGSYEQYF.

The J gene is TRBJ1-4, the V gene TRBV28, with unresolved D. V lost 6 bases and J 8 bases, leaving 13 bases between the germline ends. The germline V gene encodes CDR1 MDHEN and CDR2 SYDVKM. The CDR3 totals 13 residues. The CDR3 sequence: CASRDTSWEKLFF. The CDR3 bases are TGTGCCAGCAGAGACACCAGTTGGGAAAAACTGTTTTTT.

The DNA of the CDR3 is TGCAGTGCTAGTCGACAGGGGCGGTCCTACGAGCAGTACTTC. Protein: CSASRQGRSYEQYF. The chain is built from TRBV20-1 and TRBJ2-7, with 8 bases aligning to TRBD1. The CDR3 is 14 residues long. The J segment lost 1 base and the V segment lost 3 bases, leaving 5 bases of the junction unmatched. Germline V CDR1 and CDR2: DFQATT, SNEGSKA (reference sequence).

The rearrangement links TRBV30 to TRBJ2-7, with unresolved D. The V end lost 2 bases, the J end lost 2 bases, and 7 bases lay between the germline ends. Per the germline V gene, CDR1 is GTSNPN and CDR2 is SVGIG (reference sequence). This CDR3 is built from 12 residues. The CDR3 reads CAWSPLAYEQYF. DNA for the CDR3: TGTGCCTGGAGTCCCCTTGCCTACGAGCAGTACTTC.

This chain links TRBV28 with TRBJ1-1, with TRBD1 matching over 8 bases. The junction had 3 bases not matched to a gene; V was cut back by 6 bases and J by 0 bases. The length of the CDR3 is 14 residues. CDR1 and CDR2 from the germline V gene are MDHEN and SYDVKM. The CDR3 DNA reads TGTGCCAGCAGGGACAGGGAAATGAACACTGAAGCTTTCTTT. This codes for CASRDREMNTEAFF.

This clone has more than one count but fewer than ten. The rearrangement uses TRBV27 and TRBJ2-7, with D possibly matching TRBD2 (6 bases). Trimming removed 7 bases at V and 6 bases at J, with 13 bases between. The CDR3 runs to 12 residues. Per germline, CDR1 MNHEY and CDR2 SMNVEV (reference sequence). This CDR3 is CASTHGGGEQYF. The CDR3 DNA reads TGTGCCAGCACCCATGGGGGAGGCGAGCAGTACTTC.

The rearrangement links TRBV18 to TRBJ1-5; D is ambiguous. There are 16 residues in the CDR3. CDR1 and CDR2 from the germline V gene are KGHSH and LQKENI. Trimming took off 4 bases at V and 3 bases at J, with 16 bases between the two ends. The DNA of the CDR3 is TGTGCCAGCTCACTCCTCTCCGGGAGAGTCAATCAGCCCCAGCATTTT. This codes for CASSLLSGRVNQPQHF. The complete variable domain, with remaining parts taken from reference TRBV18 and TRBJ1-5, reads NAGVMQNPRHLVRRRGQEARLRCSPMKGHSHVYWYRQLPEEGLKFMVYLQKENIIDESGMPKERFSAEFPKEGPSILRIQQVVRGDSAAYFCASSLLSGRVNQPQHFGDGTRLSIL.

This chain links TRBV9 with TRBJ1-6; tentative D call: TRBD1 (5 bases). The CDR3 is 13 residues long. Germline CDR1 SGDLS, CDR2 YYNGEE. Trimming took 4 bases from V and 8 from J, leaving 10 bases between them. The CDR3 loop is CASSTGLYSPLHF. Written as DNA, the CDR3 is TGTGCCAGCAGCACGGGACTGTATTCACCCCTCCACTTT.

As concerns this clone: Other DNA sequences in the same sample also yield this CDR3. This chain connects TRBV6-2 or TRBV6-3 to TRBJ2-7, with a tentative D call TRBD2 (5 bases). The CDR3 is 14 amino acids. Germline V CDR1 and CDR2: MNHEY, SVGEGT. Trimming pared 3 bases from V and 0 bases from J, leaving 9 bases between. The CDR3 nucleotides read TGTGCCAGCAGTTATTTAGCGAGCTCCTACGAGCAGTACTTC. This translates into CASSYLASSYEQYF.

The CDR3 coding sequence is TGTGCCAGCAGGAAGACAGGGCTTGGAAACACCATATATTTT. Its protein product is CASRKTGLGNTIYF. This sequence joins TRBV5-6 and TRBJ1-3; 7 nucleotides match TRBD1. The CDR3 extends over 14 amino acids. The V and J ends lost 5 bases and 3 bases, in that order; junction bases with no gene match: 5. Germline loops: CDR1 SGHDT, CDR2 YYEEEE.

This chain connects TRBV19 to TRBJ2-2, with D possibly TRBD2 on 6 matching bases. Germline loops: CDR1 LNHDA, CDR2 SQIVND (reference sequence). The CDR3 is 16 amino acids. V gave up 2 bases and J gave up 1 base, with 11 bases separating them. The CDR3 spells CASSISGVRNTGELFF. As DNA, the CDR3 is TGTGCCAGTAGTATATCGGGGGTCAGGAACACCGGGGAGCTGTTTTTT.

The V call is TRBV7-3, the J call TRBJ1-2; 7 nucleotides align to TRBD1. The CDR3 is 14 amino acids. The germline V gene encodes CDR1 SGHTA and CDR2 FQGTGA. V shed 5 bases, J shed 13 bases, and the junction held 16 bases outside the gene matches. The CDR3 is CASSPITTGTALTF. CDR3 bases: TGTGCCAGCAGCCCAATTACGACCGGGACAGCCCTCACCTTC. Using reference TRBV7-3 and TRBJ1-2 for the parts outside the CDR3, the full variable domain is GAGVSQTPSNKVTEKGKYVELRCDPISGHTALYWYRQSLGQGPEFLIYFQGTGAADDSGLPNDRFFAVRPEGSVSTLKIQRTERGDSAVYLCASSPITTGTALTFGSGTRLTVV.

This chain uses TRBV28 with TRBJ1-2; 9 nucleotides align to TRBD1. In germline, CDR1 is MDHEN, CDR2 SYDVKM. The CDR3 consists of 13 residues. The junction had 9 bases not matched to a gene; V was cut back by 11 bases and J by 5 bases. CDR3 loop: CALLPGQGYGYTF. The CDR3 DNA follows: TGTGCCCTTTTACCGGGACAGGGTTATGGCTACACCTTC.